This is a list of T cell receptor beta chains from one sample in a study of tumor and adjacent non-tumor tissue in lung cancer. Each CDR3 protein is one row after TCRdb ran MiXCR on the multiplex PCR reads. Here the sample spans approximately 100,000 distinct CDR3 sequences, more than 55% being singletons. Sequencing input: distant non-tumor lung tissue. Every receptor here comes from a man aged 25 to 40 with non-small cell lung cancer. Each CDR3 is given with its conserved first and last residue. D genes are given only for firm matches. Not all rows give a size; the values are once, few, many and, for expanded clones, a class.

V gene: TRBV20-1
J gene: TRBJ2-7
clone size: -
D gene: TRBD2
CDR3 DNA: TGTAGTGAGACACTAGCGGGAGCAAGGGAGCAGTACTTC
CDR3 protein: CSETLAGAREQYF

V gene: TRBV13
J gene: TRBJ2-7
clone size: medium-sized
D gene: -
CDR3 DNA: TGTGCCAGCCGGGAAGGGTTCTACGAGCAGTACTTC
CDR3 protein: CASREGFYEQYF

V gene: TRBV5-1
J gene: TRBJ1-3
clone size: -
D gene: -
CDR3 DNA: TGCGCCGGCAGGGAGGCCGCGGGCTCTGGAAACACCATATATTTT
CDR3 protein: CAGREAAGSGNTIYF

V gene: TRBV20-1
J gene: TRBJ2-3
clone size: -
D gene: -
CDR3 DNA: TGCAGTGCGGTAGGTGGACAAATTCTAGATACGCAGTATTTT
CDR3 protein: CSAVGGQILDTQYF

V gene: TRBV11-2
J gene: TRBJ2-7
clone size: -
D gene: TRBD1
CDR3 DNA: TGTGTCAGCAGACAGGGTGTCTGCACCTACGAGCAGTACTTC
CDR3 protein: CVSRQGVCTYEQYF

V gene: TRBV20-1
J gene: TRBJ2-3
clone size: many
D gene: TRBD2
CDR3 DNA: TGCAGTGCTAGAGATCGACTAGCGGGAGAAGCAGATACGCAGTATTTT
CDR3 protein: CSARDRLAGEADTQYF

V gene: TRBV28
J gene: TRBJ2-7
clone size: many
D gene: -
CDR3 DNA: TGTGCCAGCAGTTCTAACGCCCGGGGGTACGAGCAGTACTTC
CDR3 protein: CASSSNARGYEQYF

V gene: TRBV11-2
J gene: TRBJ2-2
clone size: -
D gene: -
CDR3 DNA: TGTGCCAGCCGGGGACAAGCATCCACCGGGGAGCTGATTTTT
CDR3 protein: CASRGQASTGELIF

V gene: TRBV11-2
J gene: TRBJ1-4
clone size: -
D gene: -
CDR3 DNA: TGTGCCAGCAGCTTAGGGCCCCTCCGGGCGGCTGAAAAACTGTTTTTT
CDR3 protein: CASSLGPLRAAEKLFF

V gene: TRBV11-2
J gene: TRBJ2-5
clone size: medium-sized
D gene: TRBD1
CDR3 DNA: TGTGCCAGCAGCTGGACAGGGGAGACCCAGTACTTC
CDR3 protein: CASSWTGETQYF

V gene: TRBV11-2
J gene: TRBJ2-4
clone size: few
D gene: -
CDR3 DNA: TGTGCCAGCACCTTGGGGGAGAGTAACATTCAGTATTTC
CDR3 protein: CASTLGESNIQYF

V gene: TRBV20-1
J gene: TRBJ2-5
clone size: -
D gene: -
CDR3 DNA: TGCAGTGCTAGAGGCAGGGGTGAGACCCTGTACTTC
CDR3 protein: CSARGRGETLYF

V gene: TRBV29-1
J gene: TRBJ2-2
clone size: few
D gene: -
CDR3 DNA: TGCAGCGTTGCATATTACACCGGGGAGCTGTTCTTT
CDR3 protein: CSVAYYTGELFF